Presented here are 3 T cell receptor beta chains from one specimen sequenced in a study of control samples from healthy donors and cancer patients. Profiling relied on immunoSEQ multiplex PCR, and the TCRdb table lists in-frame clones only, not all of them. The sample carries about 180,000 clones, 85% to 95% recorded once. The sample was blood. Receptors originate from a woman between 18 and 29 years old in good health.

This chain joins TRBV2 and TRBJ2-7; 8 bases are shared with TRBD1. Trimming cost V 4 bases and J 3 bases; bases outside gene matches: 5. This CDR3 contains 14 residues. CDR1 is SNHLY, CDR2 FYNNEI, per germline. This CDR3 reads CASSGGDRYYEQYF. The DNA of the CDR3 is TGTGCCAGCAGTGGAGGGGACAGGTACTACGAGCAGTACTTC.

This chain links TRBV5-6 with TRBJ1-2, with TRBD1 as a possible D gene (5 bases). The CDR3 is 13 residues long. Between the trimmed V and J ends, which lost 4 bases and 2 bases, there was a span of 9 bases. Germline values: CDR1 SGHDT, CDR2 YYEEEE. DNA of the CDR3: TGTGCCAGCAGCGTTCAGGGAAACTATGGCTACACCTTC. Translation: CASSVQGNYGYTF.

CDR3 loop: CASSWTGGRVAEQYF. As DNA, the CDR3 is TGTGCCAGCAGCTGGACAGGGGGTCGGGTGGCCGAGCAGTACTTC. The J gene is TRBJ2-7, the V gene TRBV7-2, with 10 bases fitting TRBD1. J was trimmed by 6 bases and V by 4 bases; bases with no gene match: 9. The germline gives CDR1 SGHTA, CDR2 FQGNSA. The CDR3 extends over 15 amino acids.